The 8 T cell receptor beta chains given below trace back to one sample, sequenced in a study of Graves' ophthalmopathy and Graves' hyperthyroidism. The authors amplified TCR beta CDR3 regions from RNA transcripts. Second-round multiplex PCR came after first-round RT-PCR with HTBI primers. Each CDR3 protein gets one entry after TCRdb re-called the multiplex PCR reads with MiXCR. The sample lists some 350,000 distinct CDR3 sequences, 17% occurring once. The sequencing sample was made of peripheral blood. The receptors derive from an adult woman with stable Graves' hyperthyroidism.

The sample holds a few counts of this clonotype. This sequence joins TRBV5-1 and TRBJ2-2; D may be TRBD1 (5 bases). The CDR3 has 16 residues. The V end lost 0 bases, the J end lost 0 bases, and 9 bases lay between the germline ends. Per the germline V gene, CDR1 is SGHRS and CDR2 is YFSETQ. The CDR3 region is CASSLEGVSNTGELFF. The CDR3 DNA is TGCGCCAGCAGCTTGGAAGGGGTTTCGAACACCGGGGAGCTGTTTTTT.

This clonotype was recorded many times. The V and J genes are TRBV30 and TRBJ2-6; D ambiguous. Germline values: CDR1 GTSNPN, CDR2 SVGIG (reference sequence). V was trimmed by 1 base and J by 0 bases, leaving 7 bases between them. The CDR3 length is 15 residues. The CDR3 coding sequence is TGTGCCTGGAGTGCACACAGCTCTGGGGCCAACGTCCTGACTTTC. Its translation is CAWSAHSSGANVLTF.

This clonotype was counted ten times or more. The V and J genes are TRBV6-1 and TRBJ2-5; TRBD2 aligns across 7 bases. Germline V lookup: CDR1 MNHNS, CDR2 SASEGT. The ends lost 5 bases at V and 3 bases at J; junction bases unmatched: 3. The CDR3 contains 13 residues. This CDR3 is CASSQSGEETQYF. CDR3 nucleotide sequence: TGTGCCAGCAGTCAAAGCGGGGAAGAGACCCAGTACTTC.

This clonotype came up many times. The rearrangement joins TRBV7-2 to TRBJ1-2; no clear D. Germline assignment: CDR1 SGHTA and CDR2 FQGNSA. This CDR3 is 15 amino acids long. V was cut by 5 bases and J by 4 bases, with 17 bases left in between. This CDR3 is CASSPGPPPGYGYTF. DNA of the CDR3: TGTGCCAGCAGCCCCGGGCCGCCCCCTGGCTATGGCTACACCTTC. Supplemented by reference TRBV7-2 and TRBJ1-2, the full variable domain reads GAGVSQSPSNKVTEKGKDVELRCDPISGHTALYWYRQSLGQGLEFLIYFQGNSAPDKSGLPSDRFSAERTGGSVSTLTIQRTQQEDSAVYLCASSPGPPPGYGYTFGSGTRLTVV.

Many counts were recorded for this clonotype. The chain couples TRBV7-9 to TRBJ1-1; the D is unclear. The V end lost 4 bases, the J end lost 6 bases, and 9 bases lay between the germline ends. The V gene's germline CDR1 is SEHNR and CDR2 FQNEAQ (reference sequence). The CDR3 extends over 12 amino acids. CDR3 nucleotides: TGTGCCAGCAGCTCGAAAGAATCTGAAGCTTTCTTT. Translating it yields CASSSKESEAFF.

This clonotype showed up many times. The gene calls are TRBV28 and TRBJ1-1, with D perhaps matching TRBD1 (5 bases). Germline CDR1 is MDHEN and CDR2 is SYDVKM. This CDR3 is built from 15 residues. The V and J ends lost 2 bases and 1 base respectively, with 11 bases between them. CDR3 sequence (DNA): TGTGCCAGCAGTTTAGGGGGGATGCGGAACACTGAAGCTTTCTTT. Its translation is CASSLGGMRNTEAFF.

This clonotype was counted at least ten times. The V call is TRBV19, the J call TRBJ1-1; 8 bases line up with TRBD1. The CDR3 is 13 residues long. V trimming: 9 bases; J trimming: 6 bases; junction bases outside the gene matches: 9. Germline V gene sequence: CDR1 LNHDA, CDR2 SQIVND (reference sequence). The CDR3: CASRRTGRAEAFF. The CDR3 DNA sequence: TGTGCCAGCCGCAGGACAGGGAGGGCTGAAGCTTTCTTT.

The sample holds many counts of this clonotype. V is TRBV30 and J is TRBJ2-7; 9 nucleotides agree with TRBD2. V was pared by 4 bases and J by 6 bases, with 7 bases of the junction left unmatched. This CDR3 has 13 amino acids. The germline V gene encodes CDR1 GTSNPN and CDR2 SVGIG (reference sequence). CDR3 in amino acids: CAWNLLAGTEQYF. Here the CDR3 DNA reads TGTGCCTGGAACCTCCTAGCGGGAACCGAGCAGTACTTC.